This record covers a single T cell receptor beta chain. Generated by immunoSEQ multiplex PCR, the TCRdb table keeps only in-frame clones and is missing some. The repertoire consists of about 41,000 clones, with around nine tenths occurring once and the leading ten covering about 7%. The data are from a study of T cell changes during pregnancy in multiple sclerosis. The J segment lost 3 bases and the V segment lost 5 bases, leaving 8 bases of the junction unmatched. This CDR3 is built from 16 residues. Germline V gene data show CDR1 as LGHNA and CDR2 as YNFKEQ. Sequenced material: CD8+ T cells from peripheral blood mononuclear cells, taken in the third trimester of pregnancy. This receptor was taken from a female donor with multiple sclerosis, enrolled in a pregnancy study. The chain couples TRBV4-2 to TRBJ2-1; TRBD2 agrees at 9 bases. The CDR3 DNA reads TGTGCCAGCAGCTTCTTAGCGGGAGAGGGCTACAATGAGCAGTTCTTC. Its protein product is CASSFLAGEGYNEQFF.